This T cell receptor beta chain is drawn from a study of radiotherapy plus CTLA-4 blockade in lung cancer. CDR1 GTSNPN and CDR2 SVGIG come from the germline V gene (reference sequence). The CDR3 is 15 amino acids. Study outcomes and limitations: Reports identified early blood T cell clone dynamics, with interferon-beta, as the best response predictor.

The study treated chemo-refractory metastatic non-small-cell lung cancer patients with focal radiation plus ipilimumab CTLA-4 blockade. Details on this clone: Its antigen is undetermined. The junction and the germline gene differ at one end; a read error may be behind it.

Using immunoSEQ multiplex PCR, the repertoire was profiled, and TCRdb retains in-frame clones only, with some absent. This repertoire shows about 60,000 clones, less than 75% found once; its top ten account for around 8.3%. This clonotype was sampled from a human donor with non-small cell lung cancer whose response to radiotherapy plus ipilimumab could not be evaluated. Sequencing was performed on peripheral blood, taken from a patient treated with radiotherapy plus ipilimumab. This chain joins TRBV30 and TRBJ2-1; TRBD2 matches 14 bases. The CDR3 sequence: CAGRLAGGPGDEQFF. The CDR3 nucleotides are TGTGCCGGGAGACTAGCGGGAGGGCCTGGAGATGAGCAGTTCTTC.